A single sample gave rise to the 31 T cell receptor beta chains below, sequenced in a study of shared clonotypes between healthy human individuals. Clones were read by immunoSEQ multiplex PCR, and TCRdb kept only the in-frame ones, dropping some. The sample consists of about 330,000 clones, around 90% of them appearing once. Sequences were obtained from memory CD8+ T cells sorted from blood. Subset meaning: CD45RO+ cells pooled with CCR7-negative TemRA cells. These receptors all stem from a man aged 18 to 30 in good health.

The chain has TRBV4-3 and TRBJ2-2; no reliable D call. The germline V gene encodes CDR1 LGHNA and CDR2 YSLEER. There are 13 residues in the CDR3. The V end lost 4 bases, the J end lost 4 bases, and 7 bases lay between the germline ends. The CDR3 protein is CASSLYTTGELFF. The DNA for the CDR3 is TGCGCCAGCAGCCTGTATACCACCGGGGAGCTGTTTTTT.

In the case of this clone: A read error is possible here, since a much larger clone lies one base away. The V gene is TRBV5-4, the J gene TRBJ2-3; 10 bases line up with TRBD2. The CDR3 runs 15 residues. CDR1 is SGHNT and CDR2 is YYREEE in the germline V gene (reference sequence). Unmatched junction bases numbered 0, after V lost 2 bases and J lost 0 bases. In DNA, the CDR3 is TGTGCCAGCAGCTTTAGCGGGGGGAGCACAGATACGCAGTATTTT. This translates into CASSFSGGSTDTQYF.

The sample holds a few counts of this clone. The J gene is TRBJ2-7, the V gene TRBV6-5, with TRBD2 identical over 11 bases. Trimming took 6 bases from V and 2 from J; bases not matched to a gene: 3. The CDR3 length is 14 residues. CDR1 and CDR2 (germline): MNHEY, SVGAGI. CDR3 residues: CASSSGLAAYEQYF. In DNA form, the CDR3 reads TGTGCCAGCAGCTCGGGACTAGCGGCCTACGAGCAGTACTTC.

The chain combines TRBV7-2 with TRBJ2-6; D ambiguous. The CDR3 is 14 amino acids. Trimming stripped 3 bases from V and 0 bases from J, with 3 bases between. Germline V lookup: CDR1 SGHTA, CDR2 FQGNSA. The CDR3 nucleotides read TGTGCCAGCAGCTTCTTCTCTGGGGCCAACGTCCTGACTTTC. As protein: CASSFFSGANVLTF.

V usage is TRBV5-4 and J usage is TRBJ1-5; no definite D call. V was pared by 5 bases and J by 3 bases, with 18 bases between. Germline CDR1 is SGHNT and CDR2 is YYREEE (reference sequence). This CDR3 is built from 16 residues. The CDR3 coding sequence is TGTGCCAGCAGACTCTGGGGAGGGCCGGACAATCAGCCCCAGCATTTT. Translating it yields CASRLWGGPDNQPQHF.

This chain links TRBV5-4 with TRBJ2-7; tentatively, D is TRBD2 (5 bases). Germline CDR1 SGHNT, CDR2 YYREEE (reference sequence). V lost 5 bases and J lost 3, with 9 bases in between. The CDR3 is 12 residues long. CDR3 sequence (DNA): TGTGCCAGCAGTGCGGGCCTCTACGAGCAGTACTTC. Protein: CASSAGLYEQYF.

The chain is built from TRBV10-3 and TRBJ2-7; 7 bases fit TRBD2. Germline assignment: CDR1 ENHRY and CDR2 SYGVKD. V dropped 11 bases and J dropped 5; count of bases not matched to a gene: 9. The CDR3 covers 12 residues. CDR3 amino acids: CAQGSGGDEQYF. The CDR3, as DNA: TGTGCCCAAGGGTCTGGGGGGGACGAGCAGTACTTC.

This rearrangement joins TRBV25-1 to TRBJ2-1; 8 nucleotides line up with TRBD1. Trimming removed 4 bases from V and 0 bases from J; junction bases left unmatched: 8. The length of the CDR3 is 17 residues. Per the germline V gene, CDR1 is MGHDK and CDR2 is SYGVNS. CDR3 coding DNA: TGTGCCAGCAGTGGGAACCAAGGGACAGGCTCCTACAATGAGCAGTTCTTC. Amino acid sequence: CASSGNQGTGSYNEQFF.

The CDR3 sequence is CASSLYLVDRGRVNTEAFF. In nucleotides, the CDR3 is TGCGCCAGCAGCTTGTACCTAGTGGACAGGGGGCGGGTGAACACTGAAGCTTTCTTT. This chain uses TRBV5-1 with TRBJ1-1; 11 nucleotides align to TRBD1. The CDR3 runs 19 residues. Germline V lookup: CDR1 SGHRS, CDR2 YFSETQ. V shed 1 base, J shed 0 bases, and the junction held 11 bases outside the gene matches.

This clone was seen at least ten times. The chain couples TRBV9 to TRBJ1-1; the D gene is possibly TRBD1 (5 bases). CDR1 and CDR2 from the germline V gene are SGDLS and YYNGEE. The V end was cut by 8 bases, the J end by 1 base, with 15 bases between. CDR3 length: 14 amino acids. The DNA for the CDR3 is TGTGCCAGAGGCACCGGGGGGTCGAACACTGAAGCTTTCTTT. Protein product: CARGTGGSNTEAFF.

V gene TRBV7-8 combines with J gene TRBJ2-5; no clear D gene. Germline values: CDR1 SGHVS, CDR2 FQNEAQ. V was trimmed by 0 bases and J by 5 bases, leaving 10 bases between them. The CDR3 is made up of 14 amino acids. CDR3 coding DNA: TGTGCCAGCAGCTTAGCGCCGGGTTGGGAGACCCAGTACTTC. It encodes CASSLAPGWETQYF.

This clone was counted a single time. The chain links TRBV6-5 to TRBJ2-6; D not certain. The CDR3 extends over 15 amino acids. Trimming took off 6 bases at V and 2 bases at J, with 11 bases between the two ends. CDR1 MNHEY and CDR2 SVGAGI come from the germline V gene. CDR3 sequence (DNA): TGTGCCAGCAGCACTACCGGAACTGGGGCCAACGTCCTGACTTTC. This translates into CASSTTGTGANVLTF.

The gene calls are TRBV28 and TRBJ2-5; 9 nucleotides align to TRBD1. The CDR3 covers 16 residues. Germline-derived CDR1 and CDR2 are MDHEN and SYDVKM. Losses at the gene ends were 6 bases for V and 6 bases for J; bases not matched to a gene: 14. The CDR3 spells CASSSQQGAKGKTQYF. As DNA, the CDR3 is TGTGCCAGCAGCTCCCAACAGGGGGCGAAGGGAAAGACCCAGTACTTC.

This sequence joins TRBV6-5 and TRBJ1-1; no clear D gene. Trimming removed 0 bases at V and 0 bases at J, with 8 bases between. Looked up from germline, CDR1 is MNHEY and CDR2 is SVGAGI. The CDR3 has 15 residues. The CDR3 coding sequence is TGTGCCAGCAGTTACTCGGCAGCCATGAACACTGAAGCTTTCTTT. Translating it yields CASSYSAAMNTEAFF.

V gene TRBV10-3 combines with J gene TRBJ1-6; D not resolved. The CDR3 loop spans 14 amino acids. V was shortened by 2 bases and J by 7 bases, with 9 bases between the two germline ends. The germline V gene has CDR1 ENHRY and CDR2 SYGVKD. CDR3 residues: CAISELAENSPLHF. CDR3 sequence (DNA): TGTGCCATCAGTGAGCTCGCCGAGAATTCACCCCTCCACTTT.

The chain uses TRBV4-1 and TRBJ2-7, with D possibly matching TRBD1 (6 bases). V lost 6 bases to trimming and J lost 6 bases, with 21 bases between them. The CDR3 runs to 15 residues. The germline CDR1 and CDR2 sequences are MGHRA and YSYEKL. The CDR3 DNA follows: TGCGCCAGCAGTCCCGCGGACCAAAGGGGGACCGAGCAGTACTTC. It is translated as CASSPADQRGTEQYF.

The rearrangement joins TRBV6-6 to TRBJ1-5, with D unresolved. CDR1 is MNHNY and CDR2 is SVGAGI in the germline V gene (reference sequence). The CDR3 totals 15 residues. The V end lost 5 bases, the J end lost 0 bases, and 11 bases lay between the germline ends. CDR3 protein: CASSPLDDSNQPQHF. The CDR3 DNA sequence: TGTGCCAGCAGTCCCTTAGATGATAGCAATCAGCCCCAGCATTTT.

The rearrangement uses TRBV9 and TRBJ2-5; D is undetermined. Looked up from germline, CDR1 is SGDLS and CDR2 is YYNGEE. The length of the CDR3 is 16 residues. V lost 4 bases and J lost 0, with 16 bases in between. The CDR3 region is CASSSSLGQYQETQYF. In DNA, the CDR3 is TGTGCCAGCAGCTCATCCCTGGGCCAGTACCAAGAGACCCAGTACTTC.

The chain recombines TRBV29-1 with TRBJ2-5, with unresolved D. The CDR3 has 13 residues. CDR1 is SQVTM and CDR2 is ANQGSEA in the germline V gene. The germline V and J ends were trimmed by 6 bases and 1 base, with 12 bases remaining between them. CDR3 in amino acids: CSVETGTQETQYF. CDR3 DNA sequence: TGCAGCGTCGAGACCGGCACCCAAGAGACCCAGTACTTC.

This rearrangement joins TRBV5-1 to TRBJ2-4; 10 bases align to TRBD1. J gave up 9 bases and V 2 bases, and 14 bases lay outside the gene matches. The CDR3 totals 17 residues. Per the germline V gene, CDR1 is SGHRS and CDR2 is YFSETQ. The CDR3 DNA reads TGCGCCAGCAGCTTCCATAGGACAGGGGGGATGAAGGTCATTCAGTACTTC. Translating gives CASSFHRTGGMKVIQYF.

The chain joins TRBV4-3 to TRBJ2-3; TRBD2 agrees at 14 bases. V lost 2 bases and J lost 5; bases outside the gene matches: 6. Germline V gene sequence: CDR1 LGHNA, CDR2 YSLEER. CDR3 length: 17 residues. DNA of the CDR3: TGCGCCAGCAGCCAAATGGGACTAGCGGGGGACGGAGATACGCAGTATTTT. This codes for CASSQMGLAGDGDTQYF.

The chain recombines TRBV4-3 with TRBJ2-1; 8 nucleotides match TRBD1. There are 16 residues in the CDR3. V lost 2 bases, J lost 5 bases, and 8 bases stayed unmatched. In germline, CDR1 is LGHNA, CDR2 YSLEER. The CDR3 is CASSQLTGTGNNEQFF. In nucleotides, the CDR3 is TGCGCCAGCAGCCAACTCACCGGGACAGGTAACAATGAGCAGTTCTTC.

Here the CDR3 DNA reads TGCGCCAGCAGTGGGGACAATTACTACGAGCAGTACTTC. Translating gives CASSGDNYYEQYF. This chain joins TRBV10-1 and TRBJ2-7, with D possibly TRBD1 on 6 matching bases. V lost 4 bases to trimming and J lost 3 bases, with 10 bases between them. Germline-derived CDR1 and CDR2 are WNHNN and SYGVQD (reference sequence). The CDR3 spans 13 residues.

The genes are TRBV5-6 and TRBJ2-7, with 7 bases identical to TRBD1. From germline, CDR1 is SGHDT and CDR2 YYEEEE. This CDR3 is built from 17 residues. V lost 1 base, J lost 3 bases, and 13 bases stayed unmatched. In nucleotides, the CDR3 is TGTGCCAGCAGCTTGAGCCCCACAGGGGTTGTGGACTACGAGCAGTACTTC. Translated: CASSLSPTGVVDYEQYF.

This chain uses TRBV11-2 with TRBJ2-7, with D perhaps matching TRBD1 (5 bases). CDR3 length: 14 amino acids. V lost 9 bases, J lost 0 bases, and 15 bases lay in between. Germline CDR1 is SGHAT and CDR2 is FQNNGV. CDR3 coding DNA: TGTGCCAGAGCAGTAATGGGGCCCTCCTACGAGCAGTACTTC. The encoded protein is CARAVMGPSYEQYF.

V and J are TRBV4-1 and TRBJ2-7, with TRBD2 identical over 12 bases. Germline CDR1 and CDR2: MGHRA and YSYEKL. The CDR3 totals 15 residues. V shed 3 bases and J 4 bases; nucleotides not matched to a gene: 4. The CDR3 region has the DNA TGCGCCAGCAGCCATCCCGGGACTAGCGGGTACGAGCAGTACTTC. Translating it yields CASSHPGTSGYEQYF.

For this clone: Only one base separates this from a far larger clonotype, so it likely reflects a read error. Other nucleotide sequences in the sample specify the same CDR3. The chain combines TRBV2 with TRBJ2-7; D uncertain. V was pared by 6 bases and J by 0 bases, with 12 bases between. Germline V lookup: CDR1 SNHLY, CDR2 FYNNEI. This CDR3 region has 14 residues. This CDR3 is CASRPQGASYEQYF. The DNA of the CDR3 is TGTGCCAGCAGACCACAAGGAGCCTCCTACGAGCAGTACTTC.

This chain uses TRBV7-9 with TRBJ2-7; D is uncertain. Per the germline V gene, CDR1 is SEHNR and CDR2 is FQNEAQ (reference sequence). Trimming removed 5 bases at V and 6 bases at J, with 26 bases between. The CDR3 sequence is 17 residues long. Written as DNA, the CDR3 is TGTGCCAGCAGCCCCCAGGTTGGCCCCCGGTCCCTATTCGAGCAGTACTTC. As protein: CASSPQVGPRSLFEQYF.

The table lists this clone with a count of one. The genes are TRBV9 and TRBJ1-2; D gene unclear. CDR3 length: 15 amino acids. Germline CDR1 is SGDLS and CDR2 is YYNGEE. V was cut by 6 bases and J by 8 bases, with 23 bases left in between. The CDR3 DNA reads as TGTGCCAGCACCGGTTCCGGACTACCCTATGAGGGCTACACCTTC. Translation: CASTGSGLPYEGYTF.

This chain uses TRBV12-5 with TRBJ1-4; D gene ambiguous. The CDR3 covers 14 residues. Per germline, CDR1 LGHNT and CDR2 FRNRAP. V lost 1 base and J lost 4, with 7 bases in between. In DNA, the CDR3 is TGTGCTAGTGGTTTGGCGGGGTATAATGAAAAACTGTTTTTT. Protein sequence: CASGLAGYNEKLFF.

The genes are TRBV7-2 and TRBJ2-7, with TRBD2 identical over 10 bases. V was clipped by 5 bases and J by 2 bases; unmatched bases: 9. This CDR3 comprises 16 residues. Germline CDR1 is SGHTA and CDR2 is FQGNSA. The CDR3 DNA reads TGTGCCAGCAGCGCTACCGGACTAGCGGACACCTACGAGCAGTACTTC. Translated, it gives CASSATGLADTYEQYF.